This record looks at one TCR beta chain sequence and its context. The antigen remains unidentified. Trimming shortened V by 1 base and J by 4 bases, and 8 bases separated the two germline ends. Germline CDR1 is SEHNR and CDR2 is FQNEAQ (reference sequence). CDR3 size: 14 residues. This specimen comes from a study of OX40 agonist ivuxolimab in advanced cancers. Across the whole study: Earlier treatment with anti-PD-1, anti-PD-L1 or anti-CTLA-4 was permitted, and over 35% had received some.

Peripheral blood came from all dose cohorts at three timepoints. Findings and caveats of the study: On average, a greater number of expanded clones characterised CD8+ T cells relative to CD4+. Some nonresponders also had low normalized T-cell clonal expansion.

Only in-frame clones appear in the TCRdb table, and some are missing; sequencing was by immunoSEQ multiplex PCR. This repertoire shows tens of thousands of clones, about 84% found once; its top ten account for 3% to 4%. The chain joins TRBV7-9 to TRBJ1-5; weak D call: TRBD1 (6 bases). This receptor was taken from an adult with an advanced solid tumor such as melanoma, head and neck, liver or kidney cancer. The input for sequencing was CD4+ or CD8+ T cells sorted from blood, taken in a trial of the OX40 agonist ivuxolimab. CDR3 amino acids: CASSLGRGNQPQHF. As DNA, the CDR3 is TGTGCCAGCAGCTTAGGCAGGGGAAATCAGCCCCAGCATTTT.